These T cell receptor beta chains were read from a single sample in a study of blood T cell repertoires in COVID-19. TCRdb's copy holds only in-frame clones and misses some; the assay was immunoSEQ multiplex PCR. The sample records roughly 670,000 clones, just under 90% being singletons. The sequenced material came from peripheral blood. Every receptor here comes from a woman under 30 with acute or convalescent COVID-19. Each CDR3 is given with its conserved first and last residue. The D gene is left open where the match is weak. Clone size, where shown, is once, few, many, or a class for clones that have expanded.

d_call: TRBD2; v_call: TRBV24-1; clone_size: -; j_call: TRBJ2-4; cdr3_aa: CATSDSRGVNIQYF; cdr3_nt: TGTGCCACCAGTGATTCGCGGGGGGTGAACATTCAGTACTTC
d_call: TRBD1; v_call: TRBV10-1; clone_size: -; j_call: TRBJ1-1; cdr3_aa: CASKGGQGGTEAFF; cdr3_nt: TGCGCCAGCAAAGGAGGACAGGGTGGCACTGAAGCTTTCTTT
d_call: TRBD1; v_call: TRBV9; clone_size: -; j_call: TRBJ1-5; cdr3_aa: CASSVGTASNQPQHF; cdr3_nt: TGTGCCAGCAGCGTTGGGACAGCTAGCAATCAGCCCCAGCATTTT
d_call: TRBD2; v_call: TRBV4-1; clone_size: -; j_call: TRBJ2-5; cdr3_aa: CASSQLAGGPRGGEYF; cdr3_nt: TGCGCCAGCAGCCAATTAGCGGGGGGGCCCCGGGGAGGGGAGTACTTC
d_call: -; v_call: TRBV3-1/TRBV3-2; clone_size: -; j_call: TRBJ1-5; cdr3_aa: CASSQLRRDCSNQPQHF; cdr3_nt: TGTGCCAGCAGCCAACTTCGCAGGGATTGTAGCAATCAGCCCCAGCATTTT
d_call: -; v_call: TRBV15; clone_size: -; j_call: TRBJ1-3; cdr3_aa: CATSRAGAGNTIYF; cdr3_nt: TGTGCCACCAGCAGGGCCGGAGCTGGAAACACCATATATTTT
d_call: -; v_call: TRBV10-3; clone_size: -; j_call: TRBJ1-1; cdr3_aa: CAISESMVAEAFF; cdr3_nt: TGTGCCATCAGTGAGTCAATGGTAGCTGAAGCTTTCTTT
d_call: -; v_call: TRBV5-1; clone_size: -; j_call: TRBJ1-5; cdr3_aa: CASSLGQLPGQPQHF; cdr3_nt: TGCGCCAGCAGCTTGGGACAGCTCCCCGGGCAGCCCCAGCATTTT
d_call: TRBD1; v_call: TRBV27; clone_size: -; j_call: TRBJ2-7; cdr3_aa: CASSFFQGAHEQYF; cdr3_nt: TGTGCCAGCAGTTTTTTCCAGGGGGCCCACGAGCAGTACTTC
d_call: -; v_call: TRBV10-3; clone_size: -; j_call: TRBJ1-4; cdr3_aa: CAISEPDSSTNEKLFF; cdr3_nt: TGTGCCATCAGTGAGCCTGACAGTTCAACTAATGAAAAACTGTTTTTT
d_call: TRBD1; v_call: TRBV24-1; clone_size: -; j_call: TRBJ1-5; cdr3_aa: CATSDTGQGYSNQPQHF; cdr3_nt: TGTGCCACCAGTGATACTGGACAGGGGTATAGCAATCAGCCCCAGCATTTT
d_call: -; v_call: TRBV7-2; clone_size: -; j_call: TRBJ1-2; cdr3_aa: CASSLGAIGLSYGYTF; cdr3_nt: TGTGCCAGCAGCTTAGGGGCGATAGGACTTAGCTATGGCTACACCTTC
d_call: TRBD1; v_call: TRBV4-3; clone_size: -; j_call: TRBJ1-2; cdr3_aa: CASSQDGTGGDYGYTF; cdr3_nt: TGCGCCAGCAGCCAAGATGGGACAGGGGGAGACTATGGCTACACCTTC
d_call: TRBD1; v_call: TRBV4-3; clone_size: -; j_call: TRBJ2-7; cdr3_aa: CASSQGRQGPGEQYF; cdr3_nt: TGCGCCAGCAGCCAAGGCCGACAGGGGCCGGGGGAGCAGTACTTC
d_call: -; v_call: TRBV2; clone_size: -; j_call: TRBJ2-7; cdr3_aa: CASSEGQAISYEQYF; cdr3_nt: TGTGCCAGCAGTGAGGGGCAGGCAATCTCCTACGAGCAGTACTTC
d_call: TRBD2; v_call: TRBV11-2; clone_size: -; j_call: TRBJ2-1; cdr3_aa: CASSLIAGGRFGEQFF; cdr3_nt: TGTGCCAGCAGCTTAATCGCGGGGGGGCGGTTTGGGGAGCAGTTCTTC
d_call: -; v_call: TRBV2; clone_size: -; j_call: TRBJ1-2; cdr3_aa: CASRPPQARGYTF; cdr3_nt: TGTGCCAGCAGACCGCCCCAAGCGCGCGGCTACACCTTC
d_call: -; v_call: TRBV7-9; clone_size: -; j_call: TRBJ1-2; cdr3_aa: CASSDGFVDYGYTF; cdr3_nt: TGTGCCAGCAGCGACGGGTTTGTGGACTATGGCTACACCTTC
d_call: -; v_call: TRBV19; clone_size: -; j_call: TRBJ1-5; cdr3_aa: CASSIVRNQPQHF; cdr3_nt: TGTGCCAGTAGTATAGTTCGGAATCAGCCCCAGCATTTT
d_call: -; v_call: TRBV29-1; clone_size: -; j_call: TRBJ1-3; cdr3_aa: CSHEGLSGNTIYF; cdr3_nt: TGCAGTCACGAGGGACTCTCTGGAAACACCATATATTTT
d_call: TRBD1; v_call: TRBV6-5; clone_size: -; j_call: TRBJ1-1; cdr3_aa: CASSFAQGAYEAFF; cdr3_nt: TGTGCCAGCAGTTTTGCCCAGGGGGCCTATGAAGCTTTCTTT
d_call: -; v_call: TRBV27; clone_size: -; j_call: TRBJ2-7; cdr3_aa: CASSLSPRTPYEQYF; cdr3_nt: TGTGCCAGCAGTTTATCGCCGCGGACACCCTACGAGCAGTACTTC
d_call: -; v_call: TRBV24-1; clone_size: -; j_call: TRBJ1-5; cdr3_aa: CATSGGNLEGNQPQHF; cdr3_nt: TGTGCCACCAGTGGTGGGAACTTGGAGGGCAATCAGCCCCAGCATTTT
d_call: TRBD1; v_call: TRBV19; clone_size: -; j_call: TRBJ2-6; cdr3_aa: CASRPDRAGANVLTF; cdr3_nt: TGTGCCAGTAGACCGGACAGGGCTGGGGCCAACGTCCTGACTTTC
d_call: -; v_call: TRBV4-1; clone_size: -; j_call: TRBJ2-7; cdr3_aa: CASSQERAYEQYF; cdr3_nt: TGCGCCAGCAGCCAAGAACGCGCCTACGAGCAGTACTTC
d_call: TRBD1; v_call: TRBV6-5; clone_size: -; j_call: TRBJ1-3; cdr3_aa: CASRPGQGWNTIYF; cdr3_nt: TGTGCCAGCAGACCGGGACAGGGATGGAACACCATATATTTT
d_call: -; v_call: TRBV23-1; clone_size: -; j_call: TRBJ2-7; cdr3_aa: CARQGTLSYEQYF; cdr3_nt: TGCGCCAGACAGGGTACCCTGAGTTACGAGCAGTACTTC
d_call: -; v_call: TRBV27; clone_size: -; j_call: TRBJ1-6; cdr3_aa: CASSLWAPSRSNSPLHF; cdr3_nt: TGTGCCAGCAGTTTATGGGCGCCATCCCGATCAAATTCACCCCTCCACTTT
d_call: TRBD1; v_call: TRBV24-1; clone_size: -; j_call: TRBJ1-2; cdr3_aa: CATLVGTGFIPEVGYTF; cdr3_nt: TGTGCCACCCTGGTGGGGACAGGGTTCATCCCTGAGGTAGGCTACACCTTC
d_call: -; v_call: TRBV24-1; clone_size: -; j_call: TRBJ1-1; cdr3_aa: CATRPNRKGDTEAFF; cdr3_nt: TGTGCCACCAGGCCTAACCGGAAGGGAGACACTGAAGCTTTCTTT
d_call: -; v_call: TRBV4-1; clone_size: -; j_call: TRBJ2-7; cdr3_aa: CASSQVLGAGEQYF; cdr3_nt: TGCGCCAGCAGCCAAGTTCTCGGGGCGGGGGAGCAGTACTTC
d_call: TRBD2; v_call: TRBV6-1; clone_size: -; j_call: TRBJ2-7; cdr3_aa: CASSEATSGFYEQYF; cdr3_nt: TGTGCCAGCAGTGAAGCGACTAGCGGCTTCTACGAGCAGTACTTC
d_call: TRBD1; v_call: TRBV7-2; clone_size: -; j_call: TRBJ1-6; cdr3_aa: CASSPRGQGNSPLHF; cdr3_nt: TGTGCCAGCAGCCCTCGGGGACAGGGGAATTCACCCCTCCACTTT
d_call: TRBD2; v_call: TRBV3-1/TRBV3-2; clone_size: -; j_call: TRBJ2-1; cdr3_aa: CASSQTSGGFDEQFF; cdr3_nt: TGTGCCAGCAGCCAAACTAGCGGGGGGTTCGATGAGCAGTTCTTC
d_call: -; v_call: TRBV2; clone_size: -; j_call: TRBJ1-1; cdr3_aa: CASIPQGNTEAFF; cdr3_nt: TGTGCCAGCATCCCACAGGGAAACACTGAAGCTTTCTTT
d_call: -; v_call: TRBV25-1; clone_size: -; j_call: TRBJ1-1; cdr3_aa: CASSGGWAGTEAFF; cdr3_nt: TGTGCCAGCAGTGGTGGTTGGGCAGGGACTGAAGCTTTCTTT
d_call: -; v_call: TRBV19; clone_size: -; j_call: TRBJ2-3; cdr3_aa: CASSRYSPASTDTQYF; cdr3_nt: TGTGCCAGTTCCCGCTATTCACCTGCTAGCACAGATACGCAGTATTTT
d_call: -; v_call: TRBV4-1; clone_size: -; j_call: TRBJ1-2; cdr3_aa: CASMGYTAVGPGGNGYTF; cdr3_nt: TGCGCCAGCATGGGGTACACTGCTGTGGGGCCCGGCGGAAATGGCTACACCTTC
d_call: TRBD1; v_call: TRBV29-1; clone_size: -; j_call: TRBJ2-5; cdr3_aa: CSVVGQGTQETQYF; cdr3_nt: TGCAGCGTTGTGGGACAGGGGACCCAAGAGACCCAGTACTTC
d_call: -; v_call: TRBV30; clone_size: -; j_call: TRBJ1-1; cdr3_aa: CAWTEGAEAFF; cdr3_nt: TGTGCCTGGACCGAAGGGGCTGAAGCTTTCTTT
d_call: -; v_call: TRBV11-2; clone_size: once; j_call: TRBJ1-6; cdr3_aa: CASSSPFGAFYNSPLHF; cdr3_nt: TGTGCCAGCAGCTCCCCTTTTGGGGCGTTCTATAATTCACCCCTCCACTTT
d_call: TRBD1; v_call: TRBV28; clone_size: -; j_call: TRBJ1-1; cdr3_aa: CASSSGQDTEAFF; cdr3_nt: TGTGCCAGCAGCTCGGGACAGGACACTGAAGCTTTCTTT
d_call: -; v_call: TRBV4-3; clone_size: -; j_call: TRBJ1-3; cdr3_aa: CASGGSGNTIYF; cdr3_nt: TGCGCCAGCGGAGGTTCTGGAAACACCATATATTTT